The 8 T cell receptor beta chains given below trace back to one sample, sequenced in a study of T cells after yellow fever vaccination. In TCRdb, the 5' RACE reads were re-called with MiXCR into one record per CDR3 protein. The sample lists some 390,000 distinct CDR3 sequences, around 6.4% seen once, with about 15% in the top ten. Material: PBMCs, obtained 5 days after the yellow fever booster vaccination. The receptors stem from a man aged 25 to 40 who received the YFV17D yellow fever vaccine.

This sequence joins TRBV27 and TRBJ2-2; TRBD2 matches 8 bases. V shed 3 bases and J 6 bases; nucleotides not matched to a gene: 15. Per the germline V gene, CDR1 is MNHEY and CDR2 is SMNVEV (reference sequence). The CDR3 runs 18 residues. The CDR3 nucleotides read TGTGCCAGCAGTTTGTCACTAGCGGTAGGAGGGACACCCGGGGAGCTGTTTTTT. Translation: CASSLSLAVGGTPGELFF.

This clonotype showed up many times. This chain joins TRBV5-1 and TRBJ2-1; 10 bases are a match to TRBD2. CDR3 length equals 15 residues. V shed 0 bases and J 9 bases; nucleotides not matched to a gene: 6. CDR1 and CDR2 from the germline V gene are SGHRS and YFSETQ. CDR3 bases: TGCGCCAGCAGCTTGGAGGCTAGCGGGGGAATTGAGCAGTTCTTC. Protein: CASSLEASGGIEQFF.

This clonotype was seen many times. The rearrangement joins TRBV6-2 or TRBV6-3 to TRBJ2-7, with 7 nucleotides matching TRBD1. CDR1 is MNHEY and CDR2 is SVGEGT in the germline V gene. This CDR3 comprises 15 residues. The ends lost 5 bases at V and 0 bases at J; junction bases unmatched: 7. The CDR3 DNA sequence: TGTGCCAGCAGTGCATACCGGGACAGCTCCTACGAGCAGTACTTC. It is translated as CASSAYRDSSYEQYF.

The CDR3 spells CASSDTRGAHIQYF. The CDR3, as DNA: TGTGCCAGCAGCGATACCCGGGGGGCCCACATTCAGTACTTC. The rearrangement links TRBV7-2 to TRBJ2-4; a possible D gene is TRBD2 (7 bases). Per the germline V gene, CDR1 is SGHTA and CDR2 is FQGNSA. V lost 5 bases and J 8 bases, leaving 16 bases between the germline ends. The CDR3 is 14 residues long.

This chain uses TRBV12-3 or TRBV12-4 with TRBJ2-4; D perhaps matches TRBD2 (6 bases). This CDR3 is 14 amino acids long. V dropped 6 bases and J dropped 16 bases, with 25 bases sitting between them. For the CDR3, the DNA is TGTGCCAGCAGCTTCTCCGGGACTGGGCTAGAAATTTACTTC. This translates into CASSFSGTGLEIYF.

The chain is built from TRBV20-1 and TRBJ2-1, with D unresolved. Germline values: CDR1 DFQATT, CDR2 SNEGSKA (reference sequence). The V end lost 5 bases, the J end lost 0 bases, and 2 bases lay between the germline ends. The CDR3 contains 11 residues. The CDR3 DNA reads TGCAGTGCTGACTCCTACAATGAGCAGTTCTTC. Amino acids: CSADSYNEQFF.

This clonotype was seen more than once but under ten times. V is TRBV20-1 and J is TRBJ2-3; perhaps TRBD1 as D (5 bases). V gave up 4 bases and J gave up 2 bases, with 13 bases separating them. This CDR3 spans 14 amino acids. Germline assignment: CDR1 DFQATT and CDR2 SNEGSKA (reference sequence). The CDR3 coding sequence is TGCAGTGCTAAGGGGTCCAGGGCCACAGATACGCAGTATTTT. Translation gives CSAKGSRATDTQYF.

This clonotype showed up many times. The chain joins TRBV5-1 to TRBJ2-1, with a possible D match to TRBD2 (6 bases). Per germline, CDR1 SGHRS and CDR2 YFSETQ. The CDR3 totals 14 residues. The germline V and J ends were trimmed by 3 bases and 10 bases, with 17 bases remaining between them. The CDR3 coding sequence is TGCGCCAGCAGCTCCACGGACTGGGAGGACGAGCAGTTCTTC. Amino acids: CASSSTDWEDEQFF.